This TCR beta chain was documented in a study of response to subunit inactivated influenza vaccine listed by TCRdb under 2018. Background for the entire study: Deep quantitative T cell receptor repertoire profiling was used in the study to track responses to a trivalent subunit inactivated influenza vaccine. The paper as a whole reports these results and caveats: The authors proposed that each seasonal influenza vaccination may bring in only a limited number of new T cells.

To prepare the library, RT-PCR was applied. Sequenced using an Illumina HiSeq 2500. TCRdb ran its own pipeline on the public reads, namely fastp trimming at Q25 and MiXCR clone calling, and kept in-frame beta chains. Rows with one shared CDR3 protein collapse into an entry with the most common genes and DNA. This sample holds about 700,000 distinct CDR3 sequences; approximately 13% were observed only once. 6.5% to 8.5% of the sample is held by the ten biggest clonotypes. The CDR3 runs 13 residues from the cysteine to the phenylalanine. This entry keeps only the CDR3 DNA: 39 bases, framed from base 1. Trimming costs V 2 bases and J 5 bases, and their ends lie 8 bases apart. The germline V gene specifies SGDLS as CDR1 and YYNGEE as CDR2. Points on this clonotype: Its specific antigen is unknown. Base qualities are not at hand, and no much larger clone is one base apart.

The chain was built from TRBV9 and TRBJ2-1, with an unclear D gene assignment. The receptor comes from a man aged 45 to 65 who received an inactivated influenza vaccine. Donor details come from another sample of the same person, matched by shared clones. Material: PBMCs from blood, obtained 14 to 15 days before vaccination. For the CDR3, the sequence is CASSVGVNNEQFF. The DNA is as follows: TGTGCCAGCAGCGTCGGCGTAAACAATGAGCAGTTCTTC.